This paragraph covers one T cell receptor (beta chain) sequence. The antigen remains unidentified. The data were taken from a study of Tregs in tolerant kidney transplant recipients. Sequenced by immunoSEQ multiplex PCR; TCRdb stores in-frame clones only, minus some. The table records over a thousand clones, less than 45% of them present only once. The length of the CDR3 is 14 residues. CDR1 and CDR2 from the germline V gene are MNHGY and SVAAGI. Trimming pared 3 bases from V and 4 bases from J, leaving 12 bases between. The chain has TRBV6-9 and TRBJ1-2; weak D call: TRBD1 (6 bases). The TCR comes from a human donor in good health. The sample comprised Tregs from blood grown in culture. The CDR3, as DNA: TGTGCCAGCAGTTACTCCGGACAGATCTATGGCTACACCTTC. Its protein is CASSYSGQIYGYTF.